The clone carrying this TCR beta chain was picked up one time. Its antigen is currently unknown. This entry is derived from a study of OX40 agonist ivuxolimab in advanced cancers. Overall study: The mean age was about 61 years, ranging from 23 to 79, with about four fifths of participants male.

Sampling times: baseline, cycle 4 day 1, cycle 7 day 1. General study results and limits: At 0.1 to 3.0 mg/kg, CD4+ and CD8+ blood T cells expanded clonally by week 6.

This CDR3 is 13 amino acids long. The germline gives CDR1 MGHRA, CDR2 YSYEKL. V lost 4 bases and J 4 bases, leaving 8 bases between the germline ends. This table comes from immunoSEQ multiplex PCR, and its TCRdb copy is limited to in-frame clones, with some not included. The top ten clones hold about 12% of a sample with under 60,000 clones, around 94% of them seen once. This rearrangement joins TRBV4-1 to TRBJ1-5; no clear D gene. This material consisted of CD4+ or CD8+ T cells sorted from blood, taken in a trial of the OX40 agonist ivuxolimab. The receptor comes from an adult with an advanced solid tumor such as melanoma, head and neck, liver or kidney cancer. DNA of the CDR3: TGCGCCAGCAGCCCCAATCAAAATCAGCCCCAGCATTTT. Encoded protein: CASSPNQNQPQHF.